The clone carrying this TCR beta chain was recorded many times. The antigen is not known. These data originate in a study of Graves' ophthalmopathy and Graves' hyperthyroidism. Across the whole study: The blood sample was drawn at first diagnosis and before any treatment.

Amplification targeted the TCR beta CDR3 regions, with RNA transcripts as the source material. An initial RT-PCR round employing HTBI primers preceded a second-round multiplex PCR. Each CDR3 protein gets one entry after TCRdb re-called the multiplex PCR reads with MiXCR. This sample carries hundreds of thousands of distinct CDR3 sequences, about a fifth of them seen once, and the ten largest clones take more than 5.5%. A diagnosis was made from clinical symptoms together with serum thyroxine, TRAb, thyroid ultrasound and orbital computed tomography. CDR1 and CDR2 (germline): SNHLY, FYNNEI. The length of the CDR3 is 15 residues. V was pared by 2 bases and J by 5 bases, with 15 bases between. Study results and limitations: Using 13 signatures, a model distinguished ophthalmopathy from stable hyperthyroidism, reaching around 88% sensitivity and approximately 81% specificity.

This sequence joins TRBV2 and TRBJ1-1; D is perhaps TRBD1 (6 bases). This receptor was obtained from a woman between 18 and 29 years old with stable Graves' hyperthyroidism. Some clones in this sample may be carry-over from other donors' samples. The specimen sequenced was peripheral blood. CDR3 sequence reads: CASSESQGSATEAFF. The CDR3 bases are TGTGCCAGCAGTGAATCCCAGGGGAGTGCAACTGAAGCTTTCTTT. Full variable domain (outside the CDR3, taken from reference TRBV2 and TRBJ1-1): EPEVTQTPSHQVTQMGQEVILRCVPISNHLYFYWYRQILGQKVEFLVSFYNNEISEKSEIFDDQFSVERPDGSNFTLKIRSTKLEDSAMYFCASSESQGSATEAFFGQGTRLTVV.